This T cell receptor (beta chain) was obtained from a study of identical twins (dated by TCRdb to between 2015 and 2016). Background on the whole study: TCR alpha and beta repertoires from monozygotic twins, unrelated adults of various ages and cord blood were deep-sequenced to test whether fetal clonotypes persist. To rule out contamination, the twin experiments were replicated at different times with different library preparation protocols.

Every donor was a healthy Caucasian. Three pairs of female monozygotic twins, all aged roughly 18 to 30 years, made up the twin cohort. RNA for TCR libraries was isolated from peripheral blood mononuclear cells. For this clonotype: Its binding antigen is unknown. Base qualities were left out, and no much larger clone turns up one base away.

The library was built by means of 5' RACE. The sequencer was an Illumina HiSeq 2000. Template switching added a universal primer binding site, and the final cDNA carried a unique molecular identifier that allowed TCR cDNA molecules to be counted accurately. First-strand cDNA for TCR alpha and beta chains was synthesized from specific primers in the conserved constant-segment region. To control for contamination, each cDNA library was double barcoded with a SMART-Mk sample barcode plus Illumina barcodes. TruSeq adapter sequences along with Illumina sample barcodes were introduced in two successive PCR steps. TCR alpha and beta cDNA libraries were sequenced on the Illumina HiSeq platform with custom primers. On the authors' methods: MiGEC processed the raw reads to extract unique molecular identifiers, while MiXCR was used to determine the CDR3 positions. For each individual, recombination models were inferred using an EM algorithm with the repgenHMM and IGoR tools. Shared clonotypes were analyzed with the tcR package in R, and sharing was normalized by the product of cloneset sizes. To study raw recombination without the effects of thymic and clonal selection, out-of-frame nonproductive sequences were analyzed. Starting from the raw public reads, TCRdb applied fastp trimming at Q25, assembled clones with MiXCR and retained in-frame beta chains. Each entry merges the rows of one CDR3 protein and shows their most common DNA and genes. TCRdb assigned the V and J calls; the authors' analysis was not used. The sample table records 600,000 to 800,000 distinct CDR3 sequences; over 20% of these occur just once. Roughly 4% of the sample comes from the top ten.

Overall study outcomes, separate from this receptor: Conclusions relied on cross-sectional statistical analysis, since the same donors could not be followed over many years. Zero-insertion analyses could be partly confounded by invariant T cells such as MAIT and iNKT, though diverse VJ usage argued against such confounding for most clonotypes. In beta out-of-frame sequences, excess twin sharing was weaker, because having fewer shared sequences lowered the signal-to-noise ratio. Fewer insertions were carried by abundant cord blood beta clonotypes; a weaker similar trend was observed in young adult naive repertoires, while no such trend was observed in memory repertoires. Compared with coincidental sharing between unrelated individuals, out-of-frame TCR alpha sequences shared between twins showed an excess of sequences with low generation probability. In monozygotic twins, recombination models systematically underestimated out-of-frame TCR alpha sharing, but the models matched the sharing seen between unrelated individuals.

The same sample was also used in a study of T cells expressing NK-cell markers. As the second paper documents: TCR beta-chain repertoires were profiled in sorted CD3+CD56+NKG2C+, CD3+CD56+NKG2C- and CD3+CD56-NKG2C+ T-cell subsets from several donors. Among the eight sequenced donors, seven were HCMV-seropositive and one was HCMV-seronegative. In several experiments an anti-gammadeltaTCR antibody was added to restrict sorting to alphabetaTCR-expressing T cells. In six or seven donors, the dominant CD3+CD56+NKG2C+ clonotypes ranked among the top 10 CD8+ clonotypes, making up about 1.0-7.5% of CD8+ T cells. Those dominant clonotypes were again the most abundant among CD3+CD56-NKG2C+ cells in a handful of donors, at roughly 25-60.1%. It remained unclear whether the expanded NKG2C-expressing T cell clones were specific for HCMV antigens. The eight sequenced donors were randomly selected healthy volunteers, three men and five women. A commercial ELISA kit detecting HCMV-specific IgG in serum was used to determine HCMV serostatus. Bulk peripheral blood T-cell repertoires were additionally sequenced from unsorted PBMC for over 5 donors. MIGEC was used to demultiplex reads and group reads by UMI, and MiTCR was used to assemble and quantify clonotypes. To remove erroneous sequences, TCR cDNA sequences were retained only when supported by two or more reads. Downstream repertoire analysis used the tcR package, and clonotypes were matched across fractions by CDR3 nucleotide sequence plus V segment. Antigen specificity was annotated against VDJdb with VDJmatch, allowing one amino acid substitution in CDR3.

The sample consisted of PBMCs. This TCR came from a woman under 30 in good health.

In nucleotide form, the sequence is TGCAGCGTTGAGGATCTAGGTCCCACCGGGGAGCTGTTTTTT. Its product reads: CSVEDLGPTGELFF. Recombination linked TRBV29-1 to TRBJ2-2, with no reliable assignment of the D segment. At the junction V is shortened by 3 bases and J by 4 bases, with 12 bases in between. The CDR3 has 14 amino acids, counting the end cysteine and phenylalanine. The read is trimmed to its CDR3 DNA, 42 bases read in frame from base 1. The germline V gene yields SQVTM for CDR1 and ANQGSEA for CDR2.